This T cell receptor (beta chain) comes out of a study of blood T cell repertoires in COVID-19. Looking at the study overall: Both acute and convalescent COVID-19 samples were obtained from the United States, Italy and Spain. The cDNA or gDNA used as material had been derived from T cells, B-cell-depleted T cells, or PBMCs.

Germline values: CDR1 SNHLY, CDR2 FYNNEI. The CDR3 has 15 residues. The ends lost 9 bases at V and 4 bases at J; junction bases unmatched: 14. In the authors' workflow: Amplification of reference gene primers provided the estimated nucleated cell counts. Libraries were prepared by immunoSEQ multiplex PCR; TCRdb keeps only in-frame clonotypes and omits some of them. Clone size and the V and J calls come from that table; the DNA yielded D and trimming. Of roughly 120,000 clones in the sample, 80% were seen once. The TCR comes from a man between 65 and 79 years old with acute or convalescent COVID-19. Sample: peripheral blood. The chain uses TRBV2 and TRBJ1-2, with TRBD1 identical over 7 bases. The CDR3 loop reads CASTLDRDAGYGYTF. The CDR3 DNA follows: TGTGCCAGTACTCTAGACAGGGATGCTGGCTATGGCTACACCTTC. Together with reference TRBV2 and TRBJ1-2, the CDR3 gives the full variable domain: EPEVTQTPSHQVTQMGQEVILRCVPISNHLYFYWYRQILGQKVEFLVSFYNNEISEKSEIFDDQFSVERPDGSNFTLKIRSTKLEDSAMYFCASTLDRDAGYGYTFGSGTRLTVV.